Below are 23 T cell receptor beta chains sequenced from a single sample in a study of T cells in Graves' hyperthyroidism and ophthalmopathy. Researchers amplified the TCR beta CDR3 regions from RNA transcripts. First-round RT-PCR with HTBI primers amplified the TCR CDR3 region. TCRdb recomputed calls from the multiplex PCR reads with MiXCR, one row per CDR3 protein. The table has under 400,000 distinct CDR3 sequences, about 18% seen once. The sequenced sample was blood. The receptors were sampled from a woman between 45 and 65 years old with Graves' hyperthyroidism.

This clonotype was recorded a few times. The CDR3 here is CSAIAGDRGSPLHF. Here the CDR3 DNA reads TGCAGTGCCATAGCGGGGGACAGGGGTTCACCCCTCCACTTT. This rearrangement joins TRBV20-1 to TRBJ1-6; 10 nucleotides line up with TRBD1. CDR1 is DFQATT, CDR2 SNEGSKA, per germline (reference sequence). After removal of 6 bases from V and 9 bases from J, the junction contained 8 bases not matched to a gene. The CDR3 spans 14 residues.

This clonotype appeared many times. A junction boundary mismatches the germline segment, possibly from a read error. This chain joins TRBV5-1 and TRBJ2-3; TRBD2 matches 8 bases. The CDR3 has 14 amino acids. Germline V CDR1 and CDR2: SGHRS, YFSETQ. The DNA of the CDR3 is TGTGCCAGCAGCTTAGTAGCGGGGACAGATACGCAGTATTTT. Protein: CASSLVAGTDTQYF.

This sequence joins TRBV20-1 and TRBJ2-1; 11 positions match TRBD2. The CDR3 runs 14 residues. J was trimmed by 7 bases and V by 5 bases; bases with no gene match: 7. The V gene's germline CDR1 is DFQATT and CDR2 SNEGSKA (reference sequence). The CDR3 nucleotides are TGCAGTGCTGCTCCGGGGACTAGCGGTAATGAGCAGTTCTTC. This gives the protein CSAAPGTSGNEQFF.

This clonotype came up many times. V is TRBV5-1 and J is TRBJ2-3; the match to TRBD1 covers 9 bases. Germline assignment: CDR1 SGHRS and CDR2 YFSETQ. This CDR3 is 14 amino acids long. V was pared by 4 bases and J by 5 bases, with 5 bases of the junction left unmatched. CDR3 protein: CASSRRQGVDTQYF. The CDR3 region has the DNA TGCGCCAGCAGCAGGAGACAGGGGGTAGATACGCAGTATTTT. The complete variable domain, with remaining parts taken from reference TRBV5-1 and TRBJ2-3, reads KAGVTQTPRYLIKTRGQQVTLSCSPISGHRSVSWYQQTPGQGLQFLFEYFSETQRNKGNFPGRFSGRQFSNSRSEMNVSTLELGDSALYLCASSRRQGVDTQYFGPGTRLTVL.

In its sample, this clonotype was seen a few times. The V call is TRBV20-1, the J call TRBJ2-1; 11 bases agree with TRBD2. V shed 4 bases and J 9 bases; nucleotides not matched to a gene: 11. There are 15 residues in the CDR3. CDR1 and CDR2 (germline): DFQATT, SNEGSKA (reference sequence). CDR3 coding DNA: TGCAGTGCTACACAGCCAGGACTAGCGGGTGGTGAGCAGTTCTTC. Protein: CSATQPGLAGGEQFF.

This clonotype was picked up many times. The chain couples TRBV19 to TRBJ1-2, with D hard to call. CDR3 size: 15 residues. From germline, CDR1 is LNHDA and CDR2 SQIVND (reference sequence). The V end lost 7 bases, the J end lost 2 bases, and 17 bases lay between the germline ends. This CDR3 is CASTLLQNSNYGYTF. The CDR3 nucleotides are TGTGCCAGTACCCTGCTTCAAAACTCAAACTATGGCTACACCTTC.

Ten or more counts support this clonotype. V usage is TRBV7-9 and J usage is TRBJ1-2; no clear D. Germline V gives CDR1 SEHNR, CDR2 FQNEAQ (reference sequence). This CDR3 contains 15 residues. The V end lost 1 base, the J end lost 8 bases, and 17 bases lay between the germline ends. The CDR3 sequence is CASSLVGLMEKGYTF. Here the CDR3 DNA reads TGTGCCAGCAGCTTAGTCGGCCTCATGGAGAAGGGCTACACCTTC.

This clonotype was counted at least ten times. J is TRBJ2-5 and V is TRBV2; 7 bases are a match to TRBD2. Trimming at V came to 1 base and at J to 1 base, leaving 6 bases not matched to a gene. Germline lookup yields CDR1 SNHLY and CDR2 FYNNEI. The CDR3 totals 16 residues. CDR3 in amino acids: CASSEVRGSLQETQYF. CDR3 DNA sequence: TGTGCCAGCAGTGAAGTTCGCGGGAGTCTCCAAGAGACCCAGTACTTC.

The chain couples TRBV2 to TRBJ1-2, with 7 bases fitting TRBD1. This CDR3 region has 14 residues. CDR1 is SNHLY, CDR2 FYNNEI, per germline. Trimming cost V 1 base and J 6 bases; bases outside gene matches: 5. CDR3 bases: TGTGCCAGCAGTGAAGGCACAGGGGCCGATGGCTACACCTTC. Its translation: CASSEGTGADGYTF.

In its sample, this clonotype was seen many times. V gene TRBV12-3 or TRBV12-4 combines with J gene TRBJ1-2; D unresolved. Trimming pared 3 bases from V and 6 bases from J, leaving 8 bases between. The CDR3 sequence is 12 residues long. CDR3 protein: CASSLIGDGYTF. DNA of the CDR3: TGTGCCAGCAGTTTGATCGGGGATGGCTACACCTTC.

This clonotype has a count of ten or more. The J gene is TRBJ2-5, the V gene TRBV20-1; no reliable D call. This CDR3 is built from 12 residues. Germline-derived CDR1 and CDR2 are DFQATT and SNEGSKA (reference sequence). V lost 0 bases, J lost 5 bases, and 7 bases lay in between. The CDR3 sequence: CSARDAGETQYF. In DNA form, the CDR3 reads TGCAGTGCTAGAGATGCTGGGGAGACCCAGTACTTC.

This clonotype was observed a few times. The chain carries TRBV7-9 and TRBJ2-3, with D possibly being TRBD2 (5 bases). The CDR3 consists of 22 residues. Trimming cost V 2 bases and J 4 bases, with 34 bases left between them. The germline V gene encodes CDR1 SEHNR and CDR2 FQNEAQ (reference sequence). The CDR3 is CASSLRSDKTGYPPLSADTQYF. CDR3 DNA: TGTGCCAGCAGCTTACGGAGTGACAAGACTGGGTATCCGCCACTTAGCGCAGATACGCAGTATTTT.

In its sample, this clonotype was seen once. This likely comes from a read error, as the CDR3 has no conserved phenylalanine or tryptophan at its end. The chain has TRBV5-1 and TRBJ2-3; D remains unclear. CDR3 length: 13 residues. V was cut by 0 bases and J by 4 bases, with 6 bases left in between. Germline V lookup: CDR1 SGHRS, CDR2 YFSETQ. The CDR3 DNA is TGCGCCAGCAGCTTGGCCCTTCCAGATACGCAGTATTCT. Residues: CASSLALPDTQYS.

This clonotype was counted at least ten times. CDR3 region: CASSYLAGYEQYF. CDR3 sequence (DNA): TGTGCCAGCAGCTACTTAGCGGGATACGAGCAGTACTTC. The V and J genes are TRBV11-3 and TRBJ2-7; 8 positions agree with TRBD2. CDR1 and CDR2 (germline): SGHNT, YENEEA. V lost 4 bases, J lost 4 bases, and 3 bases stayed unmatched. The CDR3 has 13 amino acids.

This clonotype was counted only a few times. The chain couples TRBV27 to TRBJ1-5, with D unresolved. V lost 0 bases, J lost 4 bases, and 7 bases lay in between. From germline, CDR1 is MNHEY and CDR2 SMNVEV (reference sequence). This CDR3 spans 14 amino acids. The CDR3 DNA follows: TGTGCCAGCAGTTTATCGGCCGGGAATCAGCCCCAGCATTTT. Its translation: CASSLSAGNQPQHF.

This clonotype was observed many times. The chain couples TRBV29-1 to TRBJ2-3; TRBD2 matches at 8 bases. Looked up from germline, CDR1 is SQVTM and CDR2 is ANQGSEA. The J segment lost 0 bases and the V segment lost 4 bases, leaving 6 bases of the junction unmatched. The CDR3 spans 15 residues. The DNA for the CDR3 is TGCAGCGTTGCGTTGGCGGGGGGCAGCACAGATACGCAGTATTTT. It specifies CSVALAGGSTDTQYF.

This clonotype was found many times. This chain joins TRBV30 and TRBJ1-5, with D possibly matching TRBD1 (5 bases). CDR3 length: 14 amino acids. Trimming shortened V by 1 base and J by 7 bases, and 14 bases separated the two germline ends. CDR1 GTSNPN and CDR2 SVGIG come from the germline V gene (reference sequence). This CDR3 is CAWSGFGGEQPQHF. In DNA form, the CDR3 reads TGTGCCTGGAGTGGGTTCGGGGGTGAGCAGCCCCAGCATTTT.

This clonotype was detected many times. The chain uses TRBV11-1 and TRBJ1-2; tentatively, D is TRBD1 (6 bases). Germline CDR1 SGHAT, CDR2 FQDESV (reference sequence). V dropped 5 bases and J dropped 3 bases, with 10 bases sitting between them. The CDR3 is 13 residues long. In nucleotides, the CDR3 is TGTGCCAGCAGCCCAGGGGAGCACTATGGCTACACCTTC. As protein: CASSPGEHYGYTF.

The chain couples TRBV5-4 to TRBJ2-3; 8 nucleotides align to TRBD2. V shed 6 bases and J 2 bases; nucleotides not matched to a gene: 11. The CDR3 runs to 16 residues. The germline gives CDR1 SGHNT, CDR2 YYREEE (reference sequence). Here the CDR3 DNA reads TGTGCCAGCAAAAAGGGAGGTAGCGGGGACACAGATACGCAGTATTTT. It is translated as CASKKGGSGDTDTQYF.

This clonotype was seen repeatedly, ten times or more. The chain carries TRBV6-1 and TRBJ2-7; weak D call: TRBD2 (6 bases). Germline CDR1 and CDR2: MNHNS and SASEGT. Trimming pared 8 bases from V and 0 bases from J, leaving 17 bases between. CDR3 length: 15 amino acids. CDR3 DNA: TGTGCCAGCTACCTAAGTGGAGCGGGCTCCTACGAGCAGTACTTC. Its translation is CASYLSGAGSYEQYF.

The gene calls are TRBV15 and TRBJ1-5, with TRBD1 matching over 8 bases. CDR1 and CDR2 from the germline V gene are LNHNV and YYDKDF (reference sequence). Germline trimming cut 2 bases from V and 3 bases from J; bases unmatched to any gene: 9. CDR3 length: 17 residues. For the CDR3, the DNA is TGTGCCACCAGCAGAACTCCTAAGCAGGGGGCCAATCAGCCCCAGCATTTT. Translating gives CATSRTPKQGANQPQHF.

In this sample, this clonotype turned up a few times. The V call is TRBV7-3, the J call TRBJ2-3, with 7 bases fitting TRBD2. The trim removed 5 bases at V and 4 bases at J, leaving 12 bases unmatched. Germline CDR1 and CDR2: SGHTA and FQGTGA. The CDR3 consists of 16 residues. CDR3 sequence (DNA): TGTGCCAGCAGCCTAGGACTAGGAACAATGGCAGATACGCAGTATTTT. It is translated as CASSLGLGTMADTQYF.

This clonotype showed up many times. For the CDR3, the DNA is TGTGCCAGCAGTGAACTGGGCGGAGAGGGGACCGGGGAGCAGTACGTC. Translation: CASSELGGEGTGEQYV. This chain connects TRBV6-1 to TRBJ2-7; possibly TRBD1 or TRBD2 for D (5 bases each). The CDR3 contains 16 residues. The V and J ends lost 2 bases and 7 bases respectively, with 21 bases between them. CDR1 is MNHNS, CDR2 SASEGT, per germline.